The entry below gives a single TCR beta chain sequence along with its context. Here immunoSEQ multiplex PCR was the method, and the copy in TCRdb shows in-frame clones only, minus some. Here the sample spans around 100,000 clones, about nine tenths being singletons. This sample is drawn from a study of T cell responses to AZD1222 COVID-19 vaccine. The ends were cut back, 4 bases at V and 6 bases at J, with 13 bases in the middle. The germline CDR1 and CDR2 sequences are MNHEY and SVGAGI. The CDR3 contains 14 residues. The source is an adult in good health. The sequences come from peripheral blood, collected on day 0 of AZD1222 vaccination. The V and J genes are TRBV6-5 and TRBJ2-1; D remains ambiguous. The CDR3 is CASSSFGATNEQFF. CDR3 sequence (DNA): TGTGCCAGCAGTTCCTTCGGAGCGACCAATGAGCAGTTCTTC.